This paragraph reports one TCR beta chain. Its target is unknown. Assay used: immunoSEQ multiplex PCR; TCRdb lists only in-frame clones, some missing. Of over a thousand clones listed, 80% to 90% are singletons. The sample originates from a study of T cells and Merkel cell carcinoma outcomes. V was shortened by 6 bases and J by 0 bases, with 11 bases between the two germline ends. Germline loops: CDR1 SEHNR, CDR2 FQNEAQ (reference sequence). The CDR3 runs to 14 residues. Regarding the study as a whole: Reportedly, T-cell repertoire with density predicts Merkel cell carcinoma outcomes.

Sequencing was carried out using tumor tissue from Merkel cell carcinoma. The chain employs TRBV7-9 and TRBJ1-2, with TRBD1 as a possible D gene (5 bases). The clonotype was recovered from a human donor with Merkel cell carcinoma. CDR3 nucleotides: TGTGCCAGCAGTTCGGGGCCGACTAACTATGGCTACACCTTC. Its protein product is CASSSGPTNYGYTF.